This T cell receptor (beta chain) was identified during a study of cytomegalovirus exposure and HLA in healthy donors. Study-wide results and caveats: High specificity and sensitivity for cytomegalovirus status were reported for the classifier.

The CDR3 runs 15 residues. Germline CDR1 PRHDT, CDR2 FYEKMQ (reference sequence). Trimming pared 5 bases from V and 6 bases from J, leaving 19 bases between. The method was immunoSEQ multiplex PCR; TCRdb's version includes in-frame clones alone and lacks a portion of them. Of about 73,000 clones in the sample, approximately 95% were seen once. The count of this clone is one. Its specificity is not known. The sequence was collected from a man aged 18 to 29 in good health and CMV-seronegative. The sequencing input was PBMCs. The chain combines TRBV13 with TRBJ1-2, with a tentative D call TRBD1 (5 bases). The CDR3 coding sequence is TGTGCCAGCAGCCCTGGACAAGGCTTTAAGGATGGCTACACCTTC. This codes for CASSPGQGFKDGYTF.